The sequence of this T cell receptor (beta chain) was determined in a study of cytomegalovirus exposure and HLA in healthy donors. PCR amplification relied on 60 Vbeta primers (plus 13 Jbeta primers). Repertoires were generated with immunoSEQ multiplex PCR, while TCRdb's copy carries only in-frame clones and drops some. The sample records 180,000 or so clones, about 69% being singletons. The sequenced sample was PBMCs. The clonotype comes from a human donor in good health.

The CDR3 sequence: CASSPGLNSYNEQFF. As DNA, the CDR3 is TGTGCCAGCAGCCCGGGACTCAACTCCTACAATGAGCAGTTCTTC. The chain couples TRBV7-9 to TRBJ2-1; TRBD2 might be the D (6 bases). The CDR3 sequence is 15 residues long. Trimming left V 5 bases short and J 0 bases short, with 11 bases between. Germline V gives CDR1 SEHNR, CDR2 FQNEAQ (reference sequence). Full variable domain (remainder filled in from reference TRBV7-9 and TRBJ2-1): DTGVSQNPRHKITKRGQNVTFRCDPISEHNRLYWYRQTLGQGPEFLTYFQNEAQLEKSRLLSDRFSAERPKGSFSTLEIQRTEQGDSAMYLCASSPGLNSYNEQFFGPGTRLTVL.